A single sample gave rise to the 29 T cell receptor beta chains below, sequenced in a study of T cell repertoires in cytomegalovirus infection. A single record per CDR3 protein comes from TCRdb applying MiXCR to the reads. The sample has 150,000 to 200,000 distinct CDR3 sequences, under 30% seen once. Source material: PBMCs. These receptors were obtained from a human donor in good health (CMV status not recorded). Some clones in this sample may be carry-over from other donors' samples.

As regards this clonotype: An end of the junction does not agree with germline; a read error may underlie this. The rearrangement links TRBV28 to TRBJ2-7, with TRBD1 matching over 8 bases. The germline gives CDR1 MDHEN, CDR2 SYDVKM. CDR3 length: 15 amino acids. The CDR3 sequence is CDSSPPGTGTYEQYF. CDR3 sequence (DNA): TGTGACAGCAGTCCCCCCGGGACAGGCACTTACGAGCAGTACTTC.

The rearrangement links TRBV7-9 to TRBJ1-2; D may be TRBD1 (5 bases). Germline lookup yields CDR1 SEHNR and CDR2 FQNEAQ (reference sequence). The CDR3 consists of 11 residues. Trimming removed 4 bases at V and 8 bases at J, with 8 bases between. The CDR3 nucleotides are TGTGCCAGCAGCTCTGGACAAGGCTACACCTTC. It specifies CASSSGQGYTF. The variable domain in full, completed from reference TRBV7-9 and TRBJ1-2, reads DTGVSQNPRHKITKRGQNVTFRCDPISEHNRLYWYRQTLGQGPEFLTYFQNEAQLEKSRLLSDRFSAERPKGSFSTLEIQRTEQGDSAMYLCASSSGQGYTFGSGTRLTVV.

The chain has TRBV7-2 and TRBJ2-7; TRBD1 matches 7 bases. Trimming removed 5 bases from V and 4 bases from J; junction bases left unmatched: 8. The CDR3 covers 14 residues. Germline CDR1 reads SGHTA; CDR2 reads FQGNSA. For the CDR3, the DNA is TGTGCCAGCAGCGTGACAGGGAATTGGTACGAGCAGTACTTC. It specifies CASSVTGNWYEQYF.

This clonotype was seen a handful of times. The V and J genes are TRBV28 and TRBJ2-1; tentative D call: TRBD1 (6 bases). The CDR3 runs 12 residues. Germline V gives CDR1 MDHEN, CDR2 SYDVKM. The ends were cut back, 8 bases at V and 14 bases at J, with 19 bases in the middle. CDR3 sequence (DNA): TGTGCCAGCTCCTCCACGCAGGGGAGAGAGTTCTTC. Its translation: CASSSTQGREFF.

This clonotype was counted once. The chain combines TRBV5-1 with TRBJ2-7, with TRBD1 identical over 8 bases. The V and J ends lost 2 bases and 1 base, in that order; junction bases with no gene match: 5. The CDR3 extends over 15 amino acids. Germline CDR1 reads SGHRS; CDR2 reads YFSETQ. This CDR3 is CASSFKGQASYEQYF. In DNA, the CDR3 is TGCGCCAGCAGCTTCAAGGGACAGGCGTCCTACGAGCAGTACTTC.

This clonotype has ten or more counts. The chain is built from TRBV7-2 and TRBJ1-1; D is perhaps TRBD1 (5 bases). V lost 3 bases and J lost 1, with 9 bases in between. The CDR3 consists of 14 residues. Germline V gene lookup returns CDR1 SGHTA and CDR2 FQGNSA. The CDR3 is CASSLGTENTEAFF. The CDR3, as DNA: TGTGCCAGCAGCTTGGGGACCGAGAACACTGAAGCTTTCTTT. The full variable domain, rest sourced from reference TRBV7-2 and TRBJ1-1, is GAGVSQSPSNKVTEKGKDVELRCDPISGHTALYWYRQSLGQGLEFLIYFQGNSAPDKSGLPSDRFSAERTGGSVSTLTIQRTQQEDSAVYLCASSLGTENTEAFFGQGTRLTVV.

V gene TRBV29-1 combines with J gene TRBJ1-1, with D perhaps TRBD1 (5 bases). The CDR3 consists of 11 residues. V was trimmed by 6 bases and J by 8 bases, leaving 13 bases between them. Germline values: CDR1 SQVTM, CDR2 ANQGSEA. The CDR3 coding sequence is TGCAGCGTCAACCCCGACAGAGAAGCTTTCTTT. It translates to CSVNPDREAFF.

This chain uses TRBV18 with TRBJ2-5; D might be TRBD2 (6 bases). The CDR3 has 14 amino acids. V lost 4 bases to trimming and J lost 4 bases, with 13 bases between them. CDR1 KGHSH and CDR2 LQKENI come from the germline V gene. CDR3 region: CASSHGTDGETQYF. The CDR3 DNA reads TGTGCCAGCTCACACGGGACTGACGGAGAGACCCAGTACTTC. Variable domain in full (rest from reference TRBV18 and TRBJ2-5): NAGVMQNPRHLVRRRGQEARLRCSPMKGHSHVYWYRQLPEEGLKFMVYLQKENIIDESGMPKERFSAEFPKEGPSILRIQQVVRGDSAAYFCASSHGTDGETQYFGPGTRLLVL.

This rearrangement joins TRBV7-3 to TRBJ2-3; 7 positions agree with TRBD2. This CDR3 spans 14 amino acids. Germline V gives CDR1 SGHTA, CDR2 FQGTGA. After removal of 2 bases from V and 3 bases from J, the junction contained 2 bases not matched to a gene. This chain's CDR3 is CASSLVGGTDTQYF. CDR3 nucleotide sequence: TGTGCCAGCAGCTTAGTCGGGGGGACAGATACGCAGTATTTT.

This clonotype was observed at least ten times. The chain combines TRBV7-2 with TRBJ2-7; 12 bases are a match to TRBD2. Germline-derived CDR1 and CDR2 are SGHTA and FQGNSA. The junction had 9 bases not matched to a gene; V was cut back by 4 bases and J by 2 bases. The CDR3 loop spans 17 amino acids. The CDR3 here is CASSSPSGGAWAYEQYF. The CDR3 DNA reads as TGTGCCAGCAGCTCCCCTAGCGGGGGGGCCTGGGCCTACGAGCAGTACTTC.

This clonotype was counted only a few times. The V and J genes are TRBV7-3 and TRBJ1-1, with D maybe TRBD1 (5 bases). This CDR3 comprises 13 residues. Trimming removed 5 bases from V and 6 bases from J, with 13 bases in between. Germline CDR1 is SGHTA and CDR2 is FQGTGA. CDR3 residues: CASSQGGGPEAFF. For the CDR3, the DNA is TGTGCCAGCAGCCAGGGTGGTGGACCTGAAGCTTTCTTT.

V is TRBV5-1 and J is TRBJ1-2; TRBD1 matches at 7 bases. The CDR3 has 14 residues. The junction had 7 bases not matched to a gene; V was cut back by 4 bases and J by 4 bases. Germline-derived CDR1 and CDR2 are SGHRS and YFSETQ. CDR3 protein: CASSSDRAGYGYTF. CDR3 DNA sequence: TGCGCCAGCAGCAGTGACAGGGCGGGCTATGGCTACACCTTC.

This chain connects TRBV18 to TRBJ2-2; D unresolved. The CDR3 runs to 13 residues. The germline V gene has CDR1 KGHSH and CDR2 LQKENI. Trimming took off 4 bases at V and 0 bases at J, with 3 bases between the two ends. The DNA for the CDR3 is TGTGCCAGCTCACGAGCGAACACCGGGGAGCTGTTTTTT. This translates into CASSRANTGELFF. The full variable domain, completed using reference TRBV18 and TRBJ2-2, is NAGVMQNPRHLVRRRGQEARLRCSPMKGHSHVYWYRQLPEEGLKFMVYLQKENIIDESGMPKERFSAEFPKEGPSILRIQQVVRGDSAAYFCASSRANTGELFFGEGSRLTVL.

The V gene is TRBV5-4, the J gene TRBJ2-3; maybe TRBD1 (6 bases). Trimming pared 0 bases from V and 1 base from J, leaving 9 bases between. Germline CDR1 is SGHNT and CDR2 is YYREEE (reference sequence). The CDR3 contains 15 residues. CDR3 loop: CASSLVNRGTDTQYF. CDR3 bases: TGTGCCAGCAGCTTGGTTAACAGGGGCACAGATACGCAGTATTTT.

In this sample, this clonotype turned up a few times. The genes are TRBV6-2 or TRBV6-3 and TRBJ2-2, with D possibly being TRBD1 (6 bases). Trimming took off 6 bases at V and 2 bases at J, with 10 bases between the two ends. This CDR3 has 14 amino acids. CDR1 is MNHEY and CDR2 is SVGEGT in the germline V gene. The CDR3 sequence: CASRKTGNTGELFF. DNA for the CDR3: TGTGCCAGCAGAAAGACAGGAAACACCGGGGAGCTGTTTTTT.

This clonotype was picked up many times. The rearrangement joins TRBV7-2 to TRBJ1-3; D gene unclear. Per germline, CDR1 SGHTA and CDR2 FQGNSA. The ends were cut back, 5 bases at V and 0 bases at J, with 2 bases in the middle. The CDR3 has 12 residues. The CDR3 loop reads CASSASGNTIYF. CDR3 nucleotide sequence: TGTGCCAGCAGCGCCTCTGGAAACACCATATATTTT.

This clonotype was seen only once. The chain employs TRBV7-6 and TRBJ2-3, with 12 bases matching TRBD2. Germline values: CDR1 SGHVS, CDR2 FNYEAQ. Germline trimming cut 5 bases from V and 3 bases from J; bases unmatched to any gene: 6. This CDR3 has 16 amino acids. The CDR3 reads CASSLGLAGPTDTQYF. The CDR3 DNA is TGTGCCAGCAGCCTCGGACTAGCGGGGCCGACAGATACGCAGTATTTT.

The chain couples TRBV9 to TRBJ1-4; D is possibly TRBD1 (6 bases). The germline V and J ends were trimmed by 3 bases and 8 bases, with 11 bases remaining between them. Looked up from germline, CDR1 is SGDLS and CDR2 is YYNGEE. The CDR3 runs to 13 residues. CDR3 sequence (DNA): TGTGCCAGCAGCGGAGGGGGGGCGGAAAAACTGTTTTTT. Its protein is CASSGGGAEKLFF.

This clonotype was seen more than once but under ten times. V and J are TRBV11-3 and TRBJ1-1; weak D call: TRBD1 (5 bases). The CDR3 totals 14 residues. V dropped 0 bases and J dropped 5 bases, with 10 bases sitting between them. CDR1 SGHNT and CDR2 YENEEA come from the germline V gene. CDR3 sequence: CASSLDSRGTEAFF. Here the CDR3 DNA reads TGTGCCAGCAGCTTAGACAGCCGGGGGACTGAAGCTTTCTTT.

In its sample, this clonotype was seen once. The chain's CDR3 is CSARKREETQYF. The DNA of the CDR3 is TGCAGTGCTAGGAAGCGCGAAGAGACCCAGTACTTC. The V gene is TRBV20-1, the J gene TRBJ2-5; D is undetermined. The germline V gene encodes CDR1 DFQATT and CDR2 SNEGSKA (reference sequence). The ends were cut back, 3 bases at V and 3 bases at J, with 8 bases in the middle. This CDR3 is built from 12 residues.

This clonotype has a handful of counts. V gene TRBV7-2 combines with J gene TRBJ1-4; D gene ambiguous. V was cut by 4 bases and J by 8 bases, with 5 bases left in between. CDR3 length equals 11 residues. Looked up from germline, CDR1 is SGHTA and CDR2 is FQGNSA. CDR3: CASSSVEKLFF. The CDR3 DNA sequence: TGTGCCAGCAGCTCGGTAGAAAAACTGTTTTTT.

The rearrangement uses TRBV2 and TRBJ2-2, with D uncertain. The CDR3 extends over 11 amino acids. From germline, CDR1 is SNHLY and CDR2 FYNNEI. V gave up 3 bases and J gave up 6 bases, with 2 bases separating them. The CDR3 nucleotides read TGTGCCAGCAGTGAGGCCGGGGAGCTGTTTTTT. As protein: CASSEAGELFF.

J is TRBJ1-1 and V is TRBV6-2 or TRBV6-3, with D possibly TRBD1 on 6 matching bases. Trimming cost V 8 bases and J 3 bases, with 16 bases left between them. The CDR3 spans 14 residues. Germline V CDR1 and CDR2: MNHEY, SVGEGT. CDR3 sequence reads: CASASQGGYTEAFF. In DNA form, the CDR3 reads TGTGCCAGCGCCTCCCAAGGGGGATACACTGAAGCTTTCTTT.

For this clonotype: A read error may explain this, as a much larger clone is one base away. This sequence joins TRBV12-3 or TRBV12-4 and TRBJ1-5; no reliable D call. There are 12 residues in the CDR3. Here the CDR3 reads CASGFLNGGQHF. The CDR3 DNA is TGTGCCAGCGGTTTTTTAAACGGAGGCCAGCATTTT.

A few counts support this clonotype. This chain links TRBV7-2 with TRBJ1-1; D is unresolved. Germline CDR1 reads SGHTA; CDR2 reads FQGNSA. The CDR3 is 13 amino acids. Deletions cut 2 bases from V and 5 bases from J, with 9 bases between. Here the CDR3 reads CASSLQTRTEAFF. In nucleotides, the CDR3 is TGTGCCAGCAGCTTACAGACACGAACTGAAGCTTTCTTT.

The V gene is TRBV7-6, the J gene TRBJ1-1; D is unclear. This CDR3 comprises 13 residues. Germline CDR1 reads SGHVS; CDR2 reads FNYEAQ. V lost 1 base and J lost 6, with 9 bases in between. The CDR3 DNA reads as TGTGCCAGCAGCTTAGTTGCCAGGTCTGAAGCTTTCTTT. The encoded protein is CASSLVARSEAFF. Looking up the rest from reference TRBV7-6 and TRBJ1-1 gives the full variable domain: GAGVSQSPRYKVTKRGQDVALRCDPISGHVSLYWYRQALGQGPEFLTYFNYEAQQDKSGLPNDRFSAERPEGSISTLTIQRTEQRDSAMYRCASSLVARSEAFFGQGTRLTVV.

This clonotype was observed many times. V and J are TRBV7-2 and TRBJ1-1; 8 bases map to TRBD1. Looked up from germline, CDR1 is SGHTA and CDR2 is FQGNSA. The J segment lost 4 bases and the V segment lost 5 bases, leaving 12 bases of the junction unmatched. There are 16 residues in the CDR3. The CDR3 DNA reads TGTGCCAGCAGCCCAGGGGGCGCGGGTGAAGTCACTGAAGCTTTCTTT. Translating gives CASSPGGAGEVTEAFF. The complete variable domain, with remaining parts taken from reference TRBV7-2 and TRBJ1-1, reads GAGVSQSPSNKVTEKGKDVELRCDPISGHTALYWYRQSLGQGLEFLIYFQGNSAPDKSGLPSDRFSAERTGGSVSTLTIQRTQQEDSAVYLCASSPGGAGEVTEAFFGQGTRLTVV.

This clonotype was picked up a small number of times. The chain couples TRBV12-3 or TRBV12-4 to TRBJ2-3; D is perhaps TRBD1 (5 bases). There are 13 residues in the CDR3. Trimming removed 6 bases at V and 5 bases at J, with 12 bases between. The chain's CDR3 is CASSAQGRDTQYF. CDR3 in DNA: TGTGCCAGCAGCGCTCAGGGAAGAGATACGCAGTATTTT.

This chain links TRBV6-4 with TRBJ2-2; unclear D gene. This CDR3 region has 13 residues. V was shortened by 2 bases and J by 4 bases, with 5 bases between the two germline ends. The V gene's germline CDR1 is MRHNA and CDR2 SNTAGT. In nucleotides, the CDR3 is TGTGCCAGCAGTGACGGCTCCACCGGGGAGCTGTTTTTT. It specifies CASSDGSTGELFF.